Each of the 22 T cell receptor beta chains below was sequenced from the same sample in a study of blood T cell repertoires in COVID-19. This table comes from immunoSEQ multiplex PCR, and its TCRdb copy is limited to in-frame clones, with some not included. The sample has about 300,000 clones; about 85% are singletons. The sample taken for sequencing was PBMCs or T cells enriched from blood (not recorded which). These receptors originate from a woman in her thirties who had recovered from COVID-19.

The chain couples TRBV30 to TRBJ1-4; no clear D gene. V was clipped by 1 base and J by 5 bases, with 8 bases between them. Germline V gives CDR1 GTSNPN, CDR2 SVGIG (reference sequence). The CDR3 is 13 residues long. The CDR3 loop reads CAWSGRRNEKLFF. DNA for the CDR3: TGTGCCTGGAGTGGCAGGAGGAATGAAAAACTGTTTTTT.

This chain joins TRBV6-1 and TRBJ1-1; tentatively, D is TRBD1 (6 bases). Deletions cut 2 bases from V and 5 bases from J, with 21 bases between. In germline, CDR1 is MNHNS, CDR2 SASEGT. The CDR3 has 17 amino acids. The CDR3 bases are TGTGCCAGCAGTGAAAGGGCAGGGGCCCTTTGGGGGACTGAAGCTTTCTTT. Residues: CASSERAGALWGTEAFF.

The chain combines TRBV14 with TRBJ2-3, with TRBD1 matching 7 bases. Germline assignment: CDR1 SGHDN and CDR2 FVKESK. The CDR3 sequence is 15 residues long. The trim removed 0 bases at V and 7 bases at J, leaving 7 bases unmatched. The CDR3 loop is CASSQDQGGGYTQYF. CDR3 bases: TGTGCCAGCAGCCAAGATCAAGGGGGCGGATATACGCAGTATTTT.

The V and J genes are TRBV6-1 and TRBJ1-5, with unresolved D. Trimming removed 3 bases at V and 4 bases at J, with 4 bases between. There are 12 residues in the CDR3. Germline CDR1 and CDR2: MNHNS and SASEGT. The CDR3 loop is CASSDQNQPQHF. For the CDR3, the DNA is TGTGCCAGCAGTGACCAGAATCAGCCCCAGCATTTT.

The chain combines TRBV30 with TRBJ1-1; D may be TRBD1 (6 bases). Trimming left V 4 bases short and J 9 bases short, with 12 bases between. CDR3 size: 11 residues. Germline V gene sequence: CDR1 GTSNPN, CDR2 SVGIG (reference sequence). The CDR3 spells CAWNRESKAFF. CDR3 bases: TGTGCCTGGAACAGGGAGTCTAAAGCTTTCTTT. The variable domain in full, completed from reference TRBV30 and TRBJ1-1, reads SQTIHQWPATLVQPVGSPLSLECTVEGTSNPNLYWYRQAAGRGLQLLFYSVGIGQISSEVPQNLSASRPQDRQFILSSKKLLLSDSGFYLCAWNRESKAFFGQGTRLTVV.

This chain joins TRBV30 and TRBJ1-1, with D perhaps matching TRBD1 (6 bases). Trimming left V 0 bases short and J 6 bases short, with 14 bases between. Per the germline V gene, CDR1 is GTSNPN and CDR2 is SVGIG (reference sequence). The CDR3 is 14 residues long. The CDR3 sequence is CAWSVGQTLAEAFF. CDR3 bases: TGTGCCTGGAGTGTAGGACAGACCCTAGCTGAAGCTTTCTTT.

This chain uses TRBV7-2 with TRBJ1-4; weak D call: TRBD1 (6 bases). Looked up from germline, CDR1 is SGHTA and CDR2 is FQGNSA. V lost 1 base, J lost 5 bases, and 8 bases lay in between. CDR3 length: 14 amino acids. The CDR3 region has the DNA TGTGCCAGCAGCTTAGGCCAGGGGAATGAAAAACTGTTTTTT. This sequence encodes CASSLGQGNEKLFF.

V usage is TRBV19 and J usage is TRBJ1-2; 8 positions match TRBD1. Germline CDR1 reads LNHDA; CDR2 reads SQIVND (reference sequence). The J segment lost 3 bases and the V segment lost 5 bases, leaving 5 bases of the junction unmatched. The CDR3 has 14 amino acids. CDR3 region: CASSADRGDYGYTF. CDR3 coding DNA: TGTGCCAGTAGTGCCGACAGGGGAGACTATGGCTACACCTTC. The entire variable domain, with the rest obtained from reference TRBV19 and TRBJ1-2, is as follows: DGGITQSPKYLFRKEGQNVTLSCEQNLNHDAMYWYRQDPGQGLRLIYYSQIVNDFQKGDIAEGYSVSREKKESFPLTVTSAQKNPTAFYLCASSADRGDYGYTFGSGTRLTVV.

The gene calls are TRBV5-6 and TRBJ1-1; no clear D gene. V dropped 4 bases and J dropped 1 base, with 14 bases sitting between them. The CDR3 runs to 15 residues. The germline V gene has CDR1 SGHDT and CDR2 YYEEEE. The CDR3 sequence: CASSKRTTGNTEAFF. The CDR3 bases are TGTGCCAGCAGCAAACGAACTACGGGGAACACTGAAGCTTTCTTT.

This clone was picked up one time. The chain combines TRBV25-1 with TRBJ2-7; the match to TRBD1 covers 7 bases. V dropped 6 bases and J dropped 3; count of bases not matched to a gene: 5. CDR1 is MGHDK, CDR2 SYGVNS, per germline. The CDR3 spans 13 residues. CDR3 amino acids: CASRAQGFYEQYF. Written as DNA, the CDR3 is TGTGCCAGCAGGGCACAGGGGTTCTACGAGCAGTACTTC.

This clone occurred once. V is TRBV27 and J is TRBJ1-1; D is possibly TRBD1 (6 bases). The germline V and J ends were trimmed by 8 bases and 7 bases, with 17 bases remaining between them. The CDR3 has 13 amino acids. CDR1 and CDR2 from the germline V gene are MNHEY and SMNVEV (reference sequence). The CDR3 sequence: CASGGAPGGEAFF. Here the CDR3 DNA reads TGTGCCAGCGGGGGGGCGCCGGGTGGTGAAGCTTTCTTT.

This clone showed up just once. The rearrangement links TRBV5-1 to TRBJ1-2; D gene ambiguous. V was shortened by 0 bases and J by 3 bases, with 9 bases between the two germline ends. CDR3 length: 14 residues. In germline, CDR1 is SGHRS, CDR2 YFSETQ. The CDR3 region is CASSLDVGDYGYTF. CDR3 in DNA: TGCGCCAGCAGCTTGGATGTGGGAGACTATGGCTACACCTTC. Variable domain in full (rest from reference TRBV5-1 and TRBJ1-2): KAGVTQTPRYLIKTRGQQVTLSCSPISGHRSVSWYQQTPGQGLQFLFEYFSETQRNKGNFPGRFSGRQFSNSRSEMNVSTLELGDSALYLCASSLDVGDYGYTFGSGTRLTVV.

This chain uses TRBV27 with TRBJ1-6; 9 positions match TRBD1. Germline trimming cut 7 bases from V and 10 bases from J; bases unmatched to any gene: 8. Germline-derived CDR1 and CDR2 are MNHEY and SMNVEV (reference sequence). CDR3 size: 14 residues. The CDR3 region has the DNA TGTGCCAGCACCCGGGGGACAGGGCGGTCACCCCTCCACTTT. Translation gives CASTRGTGRSPLHF.

The chain couples TRBV28 to TRBJ1-3; 8 bases map to TRBD1. Germline CDR1 reads MDHEN; CDR2 reads SYDVKM. The CDR3 covers 15 residues. V dropped 6 bases and J dropped 4; count of bases not matched to a gene: 8. The chain's CDR3 is CASSPGGARGNTIYF. The CDR3 DNA sequence: TGTGCCAGCAGCCCAGGGGGCGCAAGAGGAAACACCATATATTTT.

This sequence joins TRBV19 and TRBJ1-2, with TRBD1 matching over 9 bases. V lost 5 bases to trimming and J lost 6 bases; unmatched junction nucleotides: 16. Per the germline V gene, CDR1 is LNHDA and CDR2 is SQIVND (reference sequence). This CDR3 region has 17 residues. The CDR3 DNA is TGTGCCAGTAGTCCTCCGGGACAGGGTTTAACGAAAGATGGCTACACCTTC. Encoded protein: CASSPPGQGLTKDGYTF.

The rearrangement uses TRBV3-1 (or the pseudogene TRBV3-2) and TRBJ2-7; D perhaps matches TRBD1 (5 bases). The germline V gene encodes CDR1 LGHDT and CDR2 YNNKEL (reference sequence). The CDR3 has 14 amino acids. V dropped 4 bases and J dropped 1 base, with 11 bases sitting between them. The CDR3 sequence is CASSRRDNSYEQYF. The CDR3 DNA sequence: TGTGCCAGCAGCCGCAGGGATAATTCCTACGAGCAGTACTTC.

This chain connects TRBV2 to TRBJ2-1; D not certain. This CDR3 comprises 14 residues. The V and J ends lost 3 bases and 2 bases respectively, with 8 bases between them. CDR1 and CDR2 from the germline V gene are SNHLY and FYNNEI. CDR3 loop: CASSDSSAYNEQFF. In nucleotides, the CDR3 is TGTGCCAGCAGTGATTCGTCTGCCTACAATGAGCAGTTCTTC.

This rearrangement joins TRBV6-4 to TRBJ2-1, with 8 bases fitting TRBD1. V gave up 10 bases and J gave up 4 bases; unmatched junction bases: 3. Germline assignment: CDR1 MRHNA and CDR2 SNTAGT. The CDR3 runs to 12 residues. Here the CDR3 reads CATRDRYNEQFF. CDR3 DNA: TGTGCCACTCGGGACAGGTACAATGAGCAGTTCTTC.

The J gene is TRBJ1-4, the V gene TRBV30, with 9 bases matching TRBD1. J gave up 5 bases and V 2 bases, and 3 bases lay outside the gene matches. The CDR3 is made up of 14 amino acids. Germline V gene sequence: CDR1 GTSNPN, CDR2 SVGIG (reference sequence). The DNA of the CDR3 is TGTGCCTGGAGTCCGGGACAGGGCAATGAAAAACTGTTTTTT. It codes for CAWSPGQGNEKLFF.

This chain uses TRBV29-1 with TRBJ1-5; D not certain. Trimming pared 7 bases from V and 7 bases from J, leaving 17 bases between. CDR1 is SQVTM, CDR2 ANQGSEA, per germline. This CDR3 spans 13 amino acids. Here the CDR3 reads CSGESMGEQPQHF. For the CDR3, the DNA is TGCAGCGGGGAGAGCATGGGTGAACAGCCCCAGCATTTT.

The chain joins TRBV7-8 to TRBJ1-6; 10 bases are shared with TRBD1. V shed 0 bases and J 0 bases; nucleotides not matched to a gene: 8. The CDR3 totals 20 residues. Germline V gene sequence: CDR1 SGHVS, CDR2 FQNEAQ. The CDR3 nucleotides read TGTGCCAGCAGCTTAGCGGCGACAGGGGGCGAGAGCTCCTATAATTCACCCCTCCACTTT. Translated, it gives CASSLAATGGESSYNSPLHF. The variable domain in full, completed from reference TRBV7-8 and TRBJ1-6, reads GAGVSQSPRYKVAKRGQDVALRCDPISGHVSLFWYQQALGQGPEFLTYFQNEAQLDKSGLPSDRFFAERPEGSVSTLKIQRTQQEDSAVYLCASSLAATGGESSYNSPLHFGNGTRLTVT.

The chain is built from TRBV7-9 and TRBJ2-5; D perhaps matches TRBD2 (6 bases). With 8 bases removed from V and 1 base from J, the gap between germline ends came to 11 bases. The germline V gene has CDR1 SEHNR and CDR2 FQNEAQ (reference sequence). This CDR3 spans 13 amino acids. The CDR3 region is CASGTSIQETQYF. The CDR3 DNA follows: TGTGCCAGCGGCACTAGCATCCAAGAGACCCAGTACTTC.